The entry below describes one TCR beta chain. This record belongs to a study of T cells in Graves' hyperthyroidism and ophthalmopathy. In the study overall: Before treatment of any kind, peripheral blood was taken at initial diagnosis.

RNA transcripts provided the source from which TCR beta CDR3 regions were amplified. HTBI primers drove first-round RT-PCR of the TCR CDR3. Via MiXCR, TCRdb re-called the multiplex PCR reads, giving one row per CDR3 protein. The table shows roughly 130,000 distinct CDR3 sequences, with over 20% occurring only once. CDR1 is DFQATT, CDR2 SNEGSKA, per germline (reference sequence). Trimming at V came to 5 bases and at J to 2 bases, leaving 7 bases not matched to a gene. This CDR3 spans 14 amino acids. The TCR sequence derives from a woman between 50 and 59 years old with Graves' hyperthyroidism that later progressed to Graves' ophthalmopathy. The sequencing sample was made of blood. V is TRBV20-1 and J is TRBJ2-7; 9 nucleotides agree with TRBD1. The CDR3 sequence: CSAEPGTGPYEQYF. CDR3 nucleotides: TGCAGTGCTGAACCCGGGACAGGGCCCTACGAGCAGTACTTC.